This T cell receptor beta chain comes out of a study of blood T cells in healthy people across ages. Together with a sample-barcoded 5' primer, a J-beta primer mix was included in a second PCR lasting 7 to 11 cycles. Via MiXCR, TCRdb re-called the 5' RACE reads, giving one row per CDR3 protein. The data hold about 590,000 distinct CDR3 sequences, with approximately 30% observed a single time. This clonotype was observed at least ten times. Trimming took 4 bases from V and 2 from J, leaving 12 bases between them. The CDR3 has 14 residues. CDR1 and CDR2 (germline): DFQATT, SNEGSKA (reference sequence). The TCR comes from a woman of 80 years or more in good health. The gene calls are TRBV20-1 and TRBJ1-5; D is perhaps TRBD1 (5 bases). What was sequenced was blood. The CDR3 region has the DNA TGCAGTGCTACGCAGGGAAATCGCAATCAGCCCCAGCATTTT. Translating it yields CSATQGNRNQPQHF.